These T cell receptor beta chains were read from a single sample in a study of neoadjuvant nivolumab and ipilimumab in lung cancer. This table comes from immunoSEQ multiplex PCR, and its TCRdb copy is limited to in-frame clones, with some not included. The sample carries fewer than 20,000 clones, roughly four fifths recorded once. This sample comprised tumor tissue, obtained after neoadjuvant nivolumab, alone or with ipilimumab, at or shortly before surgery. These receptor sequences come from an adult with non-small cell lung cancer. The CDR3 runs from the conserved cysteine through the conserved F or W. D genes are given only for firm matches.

CDR3 protein: CASSLGTGGDGYTF
J gene: TRBJ1-2
D gene: TRBD1
V gene: TRBV11-3

CDR3 protein: CASSLHPLTGEASTDTQYF
J gene: TRBJ2-3
D gene: NA
V gene: TRBV5-1

CDR3 protein: CASSFLRVFGDTEAFF
J gene: TRBJ1-1
D gene: NA
V gene: TRBV6-5

CDR3 protein: CASSQDMGTSSTDTQYF
J gene: TRBJ2-3
D gene: NA
V gene: TRBV14

CDR3 protein: CASSLATSANEQFF
J gene: TRBJ2-1
D gene: NA
V gene: TRBV5-1

CDR3 protein: CASSLFEGTSGGAMNEQFF
J gene: TRBJ2-1
D gene: TRBD2
V gene: TRBV7-7

CDR3 protein: CASSFQGPTYEQYF
J gene: TRBJ2-7
D gene: NA
V gene: TRBV5-6

CDR3 protein: CASSMDKQPVYGYTF
J gene: TRBJ1-2
D gene: NA
V gene: TRBV19

CDR3 protein: CASSRGQGDRAYEQYF
J gene: TRBJ2-7
D gene: TRBD1
V gene: TRBV5-4

CDR3 protein: CASSPRGAGTHGYTF
J gene: TRBJ1-2
D gene: NA
V gene: TRBV5-1

CDR3 protein: CSVKTDYGYTF
J gene: TRBJ1-2
D gene: NA
V gene: TRBV20-1

CDR3 protein: CASSLTGPGTEAFF
J gene: TRBJ1-1
D gene: NA
V gene: TRBV11-2

CDR3 protein: CASSSPDRGLYEQYF
J gene: TRBJ2-7
D gene: TRBD1
V gene: TRBV7-9

CDR3 protein: CASSNVGNEAFF
J gene: TRBJ1-1
D gene: NA
V gene: TRBV13

CDR3 protein: CASSLDSGQGLNQPQHF
J gene: TRBJ1-5
D gene: TRBD1
V gene: TRBV19

CDR3 protein: CASSEARTGGREQYF
J gene: TRBJ2-7
D gene: TRBD1
V gene: TRBV2

CDR3 protein: CASSLIPGTYEQYF
J gene: TRBJ2-7
D gene: NA
V gene: TRBV7-2

CDR3 protein: CASSFPGGAGNSPLHF
J gene: TRBJ1-6
D gene: NA
V gene: TRBV7-9

CDR3 protein: CASSGWDRDNSPLHF
J gene: TRBJ1-6
D gene: TRBD1
V gene: TRBV11-2

CDR3 protein: CASSKGFGSYEQYF
J gene: TRBJ2-7
D gene: NA
V gene: TRBV9

CDR3 protein: CAWSVSLVGTEAFF
J gene: TRBJ1-1
D gene: NA
V gene: TRBV30

CDR3 protein: CASSFTGQQDEAFF
J gene: TRBJ1-1
D gene: TRBD1
V gene: TRBV27

CDR3 protein: CAWAGGSSSGNTIYF
J gene: TRBJ1-3
D gene: TRBD1
V gene: TRBV30

CDR3 protein: CASRIGTDRSNQPQHF
J gene: TRBJ1-5
D gene: TRBD1
V gene: TRBV19

CDR3 protein: CASSLFRYEQYF
J gene: TRBJ2-7
D gene: NA
V gene: TRBV5-4

CDR3 protein: CASSRGTGDGYTF
J gene: TRBJ1-2
D gene: TRBD1
V gene: TRBV5-1

CDR3 protein: CASSQGHHQPQHF
J gene: TRBJ1-5
D gene: NA
V gene: TRBV4-3

CDR3 protein: CASSRGETQYF
J gene: TRBJ2-5
D gene: NA
V gene: TRBV14

CDR3 protein: CASTTGVGPNYGYTF
J gene: TRBJ1-2
D gene: NA
V gene: TRBV6-5

CDR3 protein: CASSFDGHTEAFF
J gene: TRBJ1-1
D gene: NA
V gene: TRBV7-3

CDR3 protein: CSGRQGGNEKLFF
J gene: TRBJ1-4
D gene: TRBD1
V gene: TRBV29-1

CDR3 protein: CASSQEAGGARAYGYTF
J gene: TRBJ1-2
D gene: TRBD1
V gene: TRBV14